This T cell receptor (beta chain) was sequenced for a study of blood T cell repertoires in COVID-19 (dated by TCRdb to 2018 to 2020). Study-level background: Collaborator samples came from the United States, Italy and Spain and covered acute and convalescent phases of COVID-19. The samples were drawn from the first 160 participants of the ongoing ImmuneRACE study and from 1,254 subjects provided by 6 global collaborators. The dataset comprised deeply sampled blood TCRbeta repertoires from subjects exposed to, actively infected with, or recovered from COVID-19. A de-identified subject ID, COVID-19 status, age in years and sex were almost always included in the sample metadata. Where available, HLA class I and class II types were taken from metadata supplied by the sample provider and were not determined by assay-based typing. A freely available public database, intended as a resource for researchers studying the immune response to SARS-CoV-2, is where the repertoires were released. The prospective study material was composed of cDNA or gDNA derived from T cells, B-cell-depleted T cells, or PBMCs.

Whole blood was collected in K2EDTA tubes by collaborating institutions according to the institutions' own protocols. For TCRbeta analysis, collaborator samples were shipped as frozen whole blood, as isolated PBMCs, or as DNA extracted from either sample type. On the study overall, not on this receptor specifically: The quantity of clinical and demographic metadata differed by source and by participant and was supplied without curation.

TCRbeta CDR3 regions were amplified from genomic DNA using the immunoSEQ Assay, a bias-controlled multiplex PCR. On the study's bioinformatics: Nucleated cell counts per sample were estimated from amplification of reference gene primers within the assay. To quantify the absolute abundance of each unique TCRbeta CDR3 rearrangement, sequence reads were collapsed and filtered. For each sample, productive Simpson clonality was calculated as the square root of Simpson's diversity index across productive rearrangements. The clones in this table, taken by TCRdb from immuneACCESS, are in-frame only. Not every clone is retained; where verified, under half of the shortfall comes from an unresolved V gene, and the cause of the rest is unknown. V, J and clone size derive from that table, while D and trimming were established from the DNA sequence. This sample lists about 170,000 clones; roughly 86% were detected once. The ten top clones hold roughly 7% of the sample.

With regard to this clone: The antigen it recognizes is unknown. Base qualities are not at hand, and no much larger clone is one base apart.

The CDR3 has 13 amino acids, counting the end cysteine and phenylalanine. Of all the DNA, just the CDR3 is kept, 39 bases in frame from base 1. Per the germline V gene, MRHNA is the CDR1 and SNTAGT is the CDR2. V gives up 2 bases and J gives up 0 bases, and the segment between their germline ends measures 4 bases. The sequence derives from a woman at least 80 years old in a cohort sampled during active or convalescent COVID-19. Input material: peripheral blood. The rearranged segments are TRBV6-4 and TRBJ1-1, with no confidently assigned D gene. The CDR3 corresponds to CASSDEMNTEAFF. The nucleotides read TGTGCCAGCAGTGACGAGATGAACACTGAAGCTTTCTTT.